Listed below are T cell receptor beta chains from one sample, sequenced in a study of PD-1 blockade in classical Hodgkin lymphoma. The repertoire was sequenced with immunoSEQ multiplex PCR; TCRdb's copy has only in-frame clones and lacks some. The repertoire holds about 90,000 clones, with 75% to 95% as singletons. The source material was peripheral blood mononuclear cells (PBMCs), sampled before the fourth cycle of nivolumab. Receptors were obtained from a human donor with classical Hodgkin lymphoma. Each CDR3 is given with its conserved first and last residue. A D gene is named only where the DNA matches it firmly. Only part of the rows carry a size: once, few, many, or a class if the clone is expanded.

j_gene: TRBJ1-4; len: 14; v_gene: TRBV6-5; abundance: -; d_gene: -; CDR3aa: CASSYGQANEKLFF; CDR3nt: TGTGCCAGCAGTTACGGGCAGGCTAATGAAAAACTGTTTTTT
j_gene: TRBJ2-2; len: 15; v_gene: TRBV6-5; abundance: -; d_gene: TRBD1; CDR3aa: CASSRDRASTGELFF; CDR3nt: TGTGCCAGCAGTAGAGACAGGGCCAGCACCGGGGAGCTGTTTTTT
j_gene: TRBJ1-1; len: 14; v_gene: TRBV4-2; abundance: -; d_gene: -; CDR3aa: CASSTDGQTSGAFF; CDR3nt: TGTGCCAGCAGCACGGACGGACAAACCAGCGGAGCTTTCTTT
j_gene: TRBJ1-2; len: 11; v_gene: TRBV28; abundance: -; d_gene: -; CDR3aa: CASRPRWGYTF; CDR3nt: TGTGCCAGCCGGCCTCGGTGGGGCTACACCTTC
j_gene: TRBJ1-1; len: 13; v_gene: TRBV5-6; abundance: -; d_gene: -; CDR3aa: CASRGVFNTEAFF; CDR3nt: TGTGCCAGCAGGGGGGTGTTCAACACTGAAGCTTTCTTT
j_gene: TRBJ1-1; len: 13; v_gene: TRBV2; abundance: -; d_gene: -; CDR3aa: CASRPVMNTEAFF; CDR3nt: TGTGCCAGCAGACCGGTTATGAACACTGAAGCTTTCTTT
j_gene: TRBJ1-2; len: 15; v_gene: TRBV7-9; abundance: -; d_gene: -; CDR3aa: CASSSSREVYYGYTF; CDR3nt: TGTGCCAGCAGCTCGAGCAGGGAGGTGTACTATGGCTACACCTTC
j_gene: TRBJ2-2; len: 13; v_gene: TRBV27; abundance: -; d_gene: -; CDR3aa: CASSLAGSGELFF; CDR3nt: TGTGCCAGCAGTTTAGCGGGGTCCGGGGAGCTGTTTTTT
j_gene: TRBJ2-2; len: 12; v_gene: TRBV18; abundance: -; d_gene: -; CDR3aa: CASSAPIGELFF; CDR3nt: TGTGCCAGCTCAGCTCCGATCGGGGAGCTGTTTTTT
j_gene: TRBJ1-1; len: 15; v_gene: TRBV5-1; abundance: -; d_gene: -; CDR3aa: CASSLGGIQGTEAFF; CDR3nt: TGCGCCAGCAGCCTGGGGGGAATACAGGGAACTGAAGCTTTCTTT
j_gene: TRBJ2-1; len: 15; v_gene: TRBV6-5; abundance: -; d_gene: TRBD2; CDR3aa: CASSYIGGAVNEQFF; CDR3nt: TGTGCCAGCAGTTACATCGGGGGGGCTGTCAATGAGCAGTTCTTC
j_gene: TRBJ2-3; len: 15; v_gene: TRBV19; abundance: -; d_gene: TRBD2; CDR3aa: CASSLLAGGTDTQYF; CDR3nt: TGTGCCAGTAGTCTTCTAGCGGGGGGTACAGATACGCAGTATTTT
j_gene: TRBJ2-7; len: 17; v_gene: TRBV19; abundance: -; d_gene: TRBD1; CDR3aa: CASSIGTGTGSSYEQYF; CDR3nt: TGTGCCAGTAGTATAGGTACCGGGACAGGAAGCTCCTACGAGCAGTACTTC
j_gene: TRBJ1-4; len: 13; v_gene: TRBV25-1; abundance: few; d_gene: -; CDR3aa: CASSSGTNEKLFF; CDR3nt: TGTGCCAGCAGTTCGGGTACTAATGAAAAACTGTTTTTT
j_gene: TRBJ2-7; len: 13; v_gene: TRBV30; abundance: -; d_gene: TRBD2; CDR3aa: CAWSGGGTYEQYF; CDR3nt: TGTGCCTGGAGTGGCGGGGGAACCTACGAGCAGTACTTC